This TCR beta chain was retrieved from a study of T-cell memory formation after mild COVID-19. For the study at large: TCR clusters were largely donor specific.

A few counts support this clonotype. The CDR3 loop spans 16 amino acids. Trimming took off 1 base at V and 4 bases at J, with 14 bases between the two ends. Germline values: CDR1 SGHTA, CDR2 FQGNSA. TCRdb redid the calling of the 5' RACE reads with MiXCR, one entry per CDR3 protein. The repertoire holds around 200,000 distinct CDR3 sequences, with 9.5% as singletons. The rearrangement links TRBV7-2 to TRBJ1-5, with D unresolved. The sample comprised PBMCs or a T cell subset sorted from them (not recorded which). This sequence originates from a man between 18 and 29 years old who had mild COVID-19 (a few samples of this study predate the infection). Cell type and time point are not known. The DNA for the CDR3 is TGTGCCAGCAGCTTAGATCACGGAAATGGGAATCAGCCCCAGCATTTT. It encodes CASSLDHGNGNQPQHF.